This T cell receptor (beta chain) was sequenced in a study of blood T cell dynamics during melanoma immunotherapy. Regarding the study as a whole: PBMC repertoires of eventual disease-control patients split at W3 into clonality or diversity gains.

Sequenced by immunoSEQ multiplex PCR; TCRdb stores in-frame clones only, minus some. The table lists over 20,000 clones, over 85% of them singletons. The time point here: pre-treatment baseline. Samples come from before therapy and from week 3 after the first blockade cycle. Response was assessed by RECIST 1.1 at 12 weeks, except a couple of rapid progressors. Patients had no prior systemic cancer treatment, immunosuppressants or other active cancers. As regards this clone: Its antigen is unidentified.

The specimen was blood, collected from a patient treated with checkpoint blockade. This receptor was identified in a human donor with melanoma.

CDR3 protein: CASSHEGGDTQYF. The DNA for the CDR3 is TGCGCCAGCAGCCATGAAGGGGGAGATACGCAGTATTTT. The gene calls are TRBV4-1 and TRBJ2-3, with TRBD1 as a possible D gene (6 bases). This CDR3 region has 13 residues. Trimming left V 3 bases short and J 5 bases short, with 9 bases between. In germline, CDR1 is MGHRA, CDR2 YSYEKL.